Below, one TCR beta chain is given with its context. Antigen unknown. Some clones are missing from TCRdb's copy, which holds only in-frame ones; the method was immunoSEQ multiplex PCR. The repertoire holds fewer than 150,000 clones, with roughly 90% as singletons. These data come from a study of Ad26.COV2.S vaccination and SARS-CoV-2 variants. Study-wide points: Placebo recipients had lower spike-specific TCR breadth than vaccine recipients. Estimates derived from TCR breadth and depth analyses may have underestimated total T cell responses. Post-vaccination breadth of spike-specific CD8+ and CD4+ T cell responses was reportedly substantial.

The sample consisted of peripheral blood, taken after recovery from COVID-19. The receptor was derived from a human donor who had recovered from COVID-19.

CDR3 sequence: CASSERDRRFASNQPQHF. DNA for the CDR3: TGTGCCAGCAGTGAACGGGACAGGAGATTCGCTAGCAATCAGCCCCAGCATTTT. The gene calls are TRBV28 and TRBJ1-5; 8 bases agree with TRBD1. The V and J ends lost 5 bases and 0 bases, in that order; junction bases with no gene match: 12. CDR3 length equals 18 residues. Germline-derived CDR1 and CDR2 are MDHEN and SYDVKM.